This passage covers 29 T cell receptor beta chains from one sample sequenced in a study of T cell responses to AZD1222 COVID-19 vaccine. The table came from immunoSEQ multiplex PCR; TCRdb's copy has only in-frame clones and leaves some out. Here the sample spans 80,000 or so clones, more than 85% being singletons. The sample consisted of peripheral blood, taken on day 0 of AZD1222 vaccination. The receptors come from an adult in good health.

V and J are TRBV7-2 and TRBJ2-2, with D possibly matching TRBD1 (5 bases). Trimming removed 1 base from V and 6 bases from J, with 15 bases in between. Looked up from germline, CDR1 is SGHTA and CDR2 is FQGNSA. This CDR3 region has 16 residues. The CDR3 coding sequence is TGTGCCAGCAGCTTAGTTTTTCCAGGGTCGGCCGGGGAGCTGTTTTTT. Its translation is CASSLVFPGSAGELFF.

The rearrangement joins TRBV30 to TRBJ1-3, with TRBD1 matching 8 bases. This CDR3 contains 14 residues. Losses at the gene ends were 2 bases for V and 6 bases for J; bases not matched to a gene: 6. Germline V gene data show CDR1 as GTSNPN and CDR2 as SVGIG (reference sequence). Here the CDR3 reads CAWSRTGRTNTIYF. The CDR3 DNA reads TGTGCCTGGAGTCGGACAGGGAGGACAAACACCATATATTTT.

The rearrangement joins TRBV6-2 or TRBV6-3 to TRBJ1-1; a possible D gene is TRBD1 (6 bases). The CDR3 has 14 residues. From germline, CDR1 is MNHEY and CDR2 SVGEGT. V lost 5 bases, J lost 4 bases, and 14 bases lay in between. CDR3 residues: CASSTRGQTTEAFF. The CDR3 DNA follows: TGTGCCAGCAGTACCCGGGGGCAGACCACTGAAGCTTTCTTT.

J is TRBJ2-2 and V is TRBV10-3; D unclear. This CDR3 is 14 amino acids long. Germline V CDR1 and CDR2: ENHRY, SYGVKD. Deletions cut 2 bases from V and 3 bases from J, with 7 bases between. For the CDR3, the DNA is TGTGCCATCAGTGAGGCGGCTTACACCGGGGAGCTGTTTTTT. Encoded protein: CAISEAAYTGELFF.

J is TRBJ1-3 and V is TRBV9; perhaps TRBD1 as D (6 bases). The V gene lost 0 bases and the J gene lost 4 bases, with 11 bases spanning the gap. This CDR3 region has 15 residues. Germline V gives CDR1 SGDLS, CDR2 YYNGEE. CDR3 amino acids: CASSVGPGEGNTIYF. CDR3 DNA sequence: TGTGCCAGCAGCGTAGGCCCAGGGGAAGGAAACACCATATATTTT.

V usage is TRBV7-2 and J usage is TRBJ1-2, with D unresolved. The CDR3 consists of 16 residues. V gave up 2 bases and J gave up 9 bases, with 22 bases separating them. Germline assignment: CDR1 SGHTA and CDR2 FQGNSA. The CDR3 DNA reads TGTGCCAGCAGCTTACCCCAGACAAGGGATATAATTTGCTACACCTTC. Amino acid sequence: CASSLPQTRDIICYTF.

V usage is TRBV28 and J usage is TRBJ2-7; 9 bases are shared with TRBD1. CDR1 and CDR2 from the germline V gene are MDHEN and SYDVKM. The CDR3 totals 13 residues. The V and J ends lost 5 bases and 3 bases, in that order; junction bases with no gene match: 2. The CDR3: CASSRQGVYEQYF. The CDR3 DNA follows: TGTGCCAGCAGTCGACAGGGGGTCTACGAGCAGTACTTC.

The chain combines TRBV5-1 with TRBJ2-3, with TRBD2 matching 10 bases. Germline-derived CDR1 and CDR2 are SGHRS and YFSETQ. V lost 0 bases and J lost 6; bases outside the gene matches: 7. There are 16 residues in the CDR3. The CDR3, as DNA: TGCGCCAGCAGCTTGGGTTCTAGCGGGGGTAAGGATACGCAGTATTTT. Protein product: CASSLGSSGGKDTQYF.

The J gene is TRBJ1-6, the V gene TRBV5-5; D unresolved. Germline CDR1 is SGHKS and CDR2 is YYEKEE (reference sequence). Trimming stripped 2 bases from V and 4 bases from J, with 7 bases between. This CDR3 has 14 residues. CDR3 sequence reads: CASSFTSYNSPLHF. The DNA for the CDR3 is TGTGCCAGCAGCTTTACTTCTTATAATTCACCCCTCCACTTT.

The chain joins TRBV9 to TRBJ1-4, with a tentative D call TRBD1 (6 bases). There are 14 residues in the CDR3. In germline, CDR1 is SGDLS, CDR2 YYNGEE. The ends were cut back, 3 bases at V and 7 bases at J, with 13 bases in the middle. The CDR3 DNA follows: TGTGCCAGCAGCGGCCCGGGGGCTGGTGAAAAACTGTTTTTT. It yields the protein CASSGPGAGEKLFF.

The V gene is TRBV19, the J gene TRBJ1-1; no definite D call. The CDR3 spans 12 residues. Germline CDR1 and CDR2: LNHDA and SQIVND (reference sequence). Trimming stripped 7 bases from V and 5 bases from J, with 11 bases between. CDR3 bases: TGTGCCAGTACCTCCAGAAGGACTGAAGCTTTCTTT. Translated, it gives CASTSRRTEAFF.

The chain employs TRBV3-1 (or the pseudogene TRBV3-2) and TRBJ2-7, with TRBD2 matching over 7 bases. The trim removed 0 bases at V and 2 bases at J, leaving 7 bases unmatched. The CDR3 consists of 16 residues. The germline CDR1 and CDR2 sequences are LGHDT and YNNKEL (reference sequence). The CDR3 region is CASSQEPWEGPYEQYF. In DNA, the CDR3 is TGTGCCAGCAGCCAAGAGCCCTGGGAGGGCCCCTACGAGCAGTACTTC.

Written as DNA, the CDR3 is TGTGCCAGCAGCTTAGCGACTAGCGGGACCTACGAGCAGTACTTC. Amino acids: CASSLATSGTYEQYF. The rearrangement links TRBV7-2 to TRBJ2-7; 11 nucleotides align to TRBD2. From germline, CDR1 is SGHTA and CDR2 FQGNSA. There are 15 residues in the CDR3. Unmatched junction bases numbered 0, after V lost 0 bases and J lost 2 bases.

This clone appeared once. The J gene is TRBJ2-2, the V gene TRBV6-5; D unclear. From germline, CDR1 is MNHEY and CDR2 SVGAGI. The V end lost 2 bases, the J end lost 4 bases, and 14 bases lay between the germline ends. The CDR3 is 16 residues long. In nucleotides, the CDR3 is TGTGCCAGCAGTTACAGTTTTACGGCCGGCACCGGGGAGCTGTTTTTT. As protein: CASSYSFTAGTGELFF.

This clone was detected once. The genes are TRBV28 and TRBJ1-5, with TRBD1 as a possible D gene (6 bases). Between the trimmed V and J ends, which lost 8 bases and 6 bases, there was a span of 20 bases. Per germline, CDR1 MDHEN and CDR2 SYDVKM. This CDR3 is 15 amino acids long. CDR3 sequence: CASGGTILSGQPQHF. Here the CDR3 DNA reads TGTGCCAGCGGGGGGACAATTCTCAGTGGTCAGCCCCAGCATTTT.

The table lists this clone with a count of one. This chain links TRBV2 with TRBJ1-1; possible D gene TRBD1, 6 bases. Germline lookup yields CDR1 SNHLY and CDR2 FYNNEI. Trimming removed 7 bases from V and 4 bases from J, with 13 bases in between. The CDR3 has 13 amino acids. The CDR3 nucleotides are TGTGCCAGCACAGCAGGGGAGGGCACTGAAGCTTTCTTT. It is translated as CASTAGEGTEAFF.

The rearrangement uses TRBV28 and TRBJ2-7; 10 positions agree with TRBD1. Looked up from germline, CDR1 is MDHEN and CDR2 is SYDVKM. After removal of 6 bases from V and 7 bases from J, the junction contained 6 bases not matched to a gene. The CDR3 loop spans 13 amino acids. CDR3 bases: TGTGCCAGCAGGACAGGGGGCGCGGGGGAGCAGTACTTC. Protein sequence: CASRTGGAGEQYF.

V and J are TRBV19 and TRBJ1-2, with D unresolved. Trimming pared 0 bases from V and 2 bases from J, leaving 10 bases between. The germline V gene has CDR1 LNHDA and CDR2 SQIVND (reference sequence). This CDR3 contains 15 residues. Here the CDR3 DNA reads TGTGCCAGTAGTATAGAACAGACTGCCAACTATGGCTACACCTTC. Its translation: CASSIEQTANYGYTF.

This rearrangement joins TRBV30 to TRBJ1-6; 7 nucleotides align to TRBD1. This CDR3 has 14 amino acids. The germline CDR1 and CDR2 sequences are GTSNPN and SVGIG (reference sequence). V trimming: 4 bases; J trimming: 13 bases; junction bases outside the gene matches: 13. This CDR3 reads CAWTKRGTVTPLHF. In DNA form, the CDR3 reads TGTGCCTGGACCAAGAGGGGGACAGTCACCCCCCTCCACTTT.

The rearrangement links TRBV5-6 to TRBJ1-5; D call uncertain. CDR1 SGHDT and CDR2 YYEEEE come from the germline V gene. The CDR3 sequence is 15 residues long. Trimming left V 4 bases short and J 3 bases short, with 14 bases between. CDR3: CASSLVEAPNQPQHF. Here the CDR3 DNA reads TGTGCCAGCAGCCTCGTAGAGGCACCCAATCAGCCCCAGCATTTT.

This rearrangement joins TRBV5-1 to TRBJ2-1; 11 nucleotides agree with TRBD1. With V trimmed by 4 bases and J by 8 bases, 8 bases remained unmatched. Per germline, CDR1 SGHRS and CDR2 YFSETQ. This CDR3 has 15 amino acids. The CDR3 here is CASSPMGQGVHEQFF. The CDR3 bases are TGCGCCAGCAGCCCCATGGGACAGGGGGTGCATGAGCAGTTCTTC.

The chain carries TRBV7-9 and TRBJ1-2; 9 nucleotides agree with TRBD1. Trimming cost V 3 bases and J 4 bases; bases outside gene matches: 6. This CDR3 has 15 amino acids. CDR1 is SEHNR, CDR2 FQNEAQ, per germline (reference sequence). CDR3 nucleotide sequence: TGTGCCAGCAGCTTGGGACAGGGTGATGCCTATGGCTACACCTTC. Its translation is CASSLGQGDAYGYTF.

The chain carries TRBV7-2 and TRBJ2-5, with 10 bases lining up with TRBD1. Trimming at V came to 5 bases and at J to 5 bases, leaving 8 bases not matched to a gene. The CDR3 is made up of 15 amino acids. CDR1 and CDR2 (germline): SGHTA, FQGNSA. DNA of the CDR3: TGTGCCAGCAGCCCAAAGGACAGGGGGTGGGAGACCCAGTACTTC. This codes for CASSPKDRGWETQYF.

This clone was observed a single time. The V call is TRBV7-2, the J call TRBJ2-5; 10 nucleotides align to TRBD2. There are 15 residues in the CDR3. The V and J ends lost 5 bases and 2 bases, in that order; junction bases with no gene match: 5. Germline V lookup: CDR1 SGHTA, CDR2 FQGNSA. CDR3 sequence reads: CASSDKAGGQETQYF. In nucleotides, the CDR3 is TGTGCCAGCAGCGACAAAGCGGGGGGGCAAGAGACCCAGTACTTC.

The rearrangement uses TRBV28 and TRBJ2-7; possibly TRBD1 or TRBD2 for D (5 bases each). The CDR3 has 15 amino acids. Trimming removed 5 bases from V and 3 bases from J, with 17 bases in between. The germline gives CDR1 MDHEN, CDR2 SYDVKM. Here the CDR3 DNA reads TGTGCCAGCAGTCTAGGGACGGTGGCTTACTACGAGCAGTACTTC. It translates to CASSLGTVAYYEQYF.

The CDR3 region is CASGRGVDTEAFF. Here the CDR3 DNA reads TGTGCCAGCGGGAGGGGCGTTGACACTGAAGCTTTCTTT. The chain carries TRBV3-1 (or the pseudogene TRBV3-2) and TRBJ1-1, with a tentative D call TRBD1 (5 bases). This CDR3 contains 13 residues. V was pared by 8 bases and J by 3 bases, with 13 bases between. The germline gives CDR1 LGHDT, CDR2 YNNKEL (reference sequence).

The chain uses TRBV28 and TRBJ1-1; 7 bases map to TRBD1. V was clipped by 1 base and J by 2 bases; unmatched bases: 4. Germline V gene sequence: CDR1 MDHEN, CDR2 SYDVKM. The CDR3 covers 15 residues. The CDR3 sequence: CASSLFAGGNTEAFF. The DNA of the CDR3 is TGTGCCAGCAGTTTATTTGCAGGGGGAAACACTGAAGCTTTCTTT.

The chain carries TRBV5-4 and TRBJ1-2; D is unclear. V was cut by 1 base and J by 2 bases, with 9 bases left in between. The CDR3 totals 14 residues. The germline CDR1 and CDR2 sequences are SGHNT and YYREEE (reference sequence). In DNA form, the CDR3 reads TGTGCCAGCAGCTTGAGTAGTTTAAACTATGGCTACACCTTC. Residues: CASSLSSLNYGYTF.

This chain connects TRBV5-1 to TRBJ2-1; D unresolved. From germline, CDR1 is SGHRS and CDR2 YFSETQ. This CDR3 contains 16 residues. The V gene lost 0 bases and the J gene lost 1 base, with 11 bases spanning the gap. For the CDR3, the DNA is TGCGCCAGCAGCTTGGTGTGGCAGAAGTCCTACAATGAGCAGTTCTTC. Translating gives CASSLVWQKSYNEQFF.